Following are 27 T cell receptor beta chains from one sample sequenced in a study of siplizumab effects on memory and regulatory T cells (dated by TCRdb to about 2019). Mixed lymphocyte reaction cells were cocultured at 37°C for 5 to 7 days. Antigens for these TCRs are unknown. Libraries were made using the immunoSEQ multiplex PCR assay. TCRdb carries this immuneACCESS record with in-frame sequences only. Its versions omit some clonotypes, under half of them owing to an unresolved V gene in the studies checked, with the rest unexplained. Recorded for this sample are 13,000 to 15,000 clones; around 40% of them occurred a single time. Jointly, the top ten make up about 7.8% of the sample. Sample: CFSE-low (dividing) CD4+ T cells sorted from an allogeneic mixed lymphocyte reaction. These receptors came from a human donor in good health; the cells came from an allogeneic mixed lymphocyte reaction. Some clones in this sample may be carry-over from other donors' samples.

By its share, this clone is medium-sized. The gene calls are TRBV10-2 and TRBJ2-3; tentatively, D is TRBD2 (7 bases). CDR3 length: 14 amino acids. The germline V gene encodes CDR1 WSHSY and CDR2 SAAADI. V lost 6 bases to trimming and J lost 0 bases, with 10 bases between them. The CDR3 DNA sequence: TGCGCCAGCAGGGGAGGGGGTAGCACAGATACGCAGTATTTT. Encoded protein: CASRGGGSTDTQYF.

The rearrangement links TRBV18 to TRBJ2-3, with 9 nucleotides matching TRBD2. CDR1 and CDR2 (germline): KGHSH, LQKENI. The ends lost 3 bases at V and 4 bases at J; junction bases unmatched: 5. This CDR3 comprises 15 residues. Here the CDR3 DNA reads TGTGCCAGCTCACCCCTGACTAGCGGTGCAGATACGCAGTATTTT. Its protein is CASSPLTSGADTQYF.

V and J are TRBV19 and TRBJ2-1; the D is unclear. Germline V gene data show CDR1 as LNHDA and CDR2 as SQIVND (reference sequence). This CDR3 comprises 15 residues. V lost 6 bases and J lost 8, with 20 bases in between. CDR3 amino acids: CASSTDGLYGYEQFF. The DNA of the CDR3 is TGTGCCAGTAGCACCGACGGTCTATACGGCTATGAGCAGTTCTTC.

This clone was detected only once. This sequence joins TRBV7-4 and TRBJ2-1; D gene uncertain. Germline V gene sequence: CDR1 SGHVT, CDR2 SQSDAQ. CDR3 length: 11 amino acids. Trimming cost V 3 bases and J 8 bases, with 5 bases left between them. CDR3 loop: CASSFVDEQFF. The CDR3 nucleotides are TGTGCCAGCAGCTTCGTGGATGAGCAGTTCTTC.

This clone was counted between two and nine times. The V and J genes are TRBV19 and TRBJ2-1; D gene ambiguous. The CDR3 loop spans 10 amino acids. CDR1 is LNHDA, CDR2 SQIVND, per germline (reference sequence). V was trimmed by 11 bases and J by 8 bases, leaving 10 bases between them. CDR3 protein: CAPSTYEQFF. The CDR3 DNA reads TGTGCCCCGTCGACGTATGAGCAGTTCTTC. The whole variable domain, filled in from reference TRBV19 and TRBJ2-1, reads DGGITQSPKYLFRKEGQNVTLSCEQNLNHDAMYWYRQDPGQGLRLIYYSQIVNDFQKGDIAEGYSVSREKKESFPLTVTSAQKNPTAFYLCAPSTYEQFFGPGTRLTVL.

The CDR3 bases are TGCAGCGTTAAGGTGGCAGCATTGAACACTGAAGCTTTCTTT. It is translated as CSVKVAALNTEAFF. This chain links TRBV29-1 with TRBJ1-1, with no clear D. Germline assignment: CDR1 SQVTM and CDR2 ANQGSEA. Trimming stripped 5 bases from V and 0 bases from J, with 13 bases between. CDR3 length: 14 amino acids. Full variable domain (remainder filled in from reference TRBV29-1 and TRBJ1-1): SAVISQKPSRDICQRGTSLTIQCQVDSQVTMMFWYRQQPGQSLTLIATANQGSEATYESGFVIDKFPISRPNLTFSTLTVSNMSPEDSSIYLCSVKVAALNTEAFFGQGTRLTVV.

V usage is TRBV11-2 and J usage is TRBJ2-1, with D unresolved. This CDR3 contains 15 residues. V lost 1 base and J lost 8, with 15 bases in between. Per the germline V gene, CDR1 is SGHAT and CDR2 is FQNNGV. This chain's CDR3 is CASSLGVGWYDEQFF. DNA of the CDR3: TGTGCCAGCAGCTTAGGGGTCGGTTGGTACGATGAGCAGTTCTTC. The full variable domain, its missing parts supplied by reference TRBV11-2 and TRBJ2-1, is EAGVAQSPRYKIIEKRQSVAFWCNPISGHATLYWYQQILGQGPKLLIQFQNNGVVDDSQLPKDRFSAERLKGVDSTLKIQPAKLEDSAVYLCASSLGVGWYDEQFFGPGTRLTVL.

This clone was seen only a few times. This chain connects TRBV5-4 to TRBJ2-3, with D uncertain. This CDR3 has 15 amino acids. Germline V gene sequence: CDR1 SGHNT, CDR2 YYREEE (reference sequence). Trimming stripped 0 bases from V and 4 bases from J, with 12 bases between. The CDR3 DNA follows: TGTGCCAGCAGCTTGGCCTTAGAAAGCGCAGATACGCAGTATTTT. It encodes CASSLALESADTQYF.

On this clone: A much bigger clone sits one base away, suggesting this may be a read error. Other DNA sequences from this sample encode an identical CDR3 as well. The gene calls are TRBV29-1 and TRBJ1-2, with D possibly being TRBD1 (6 bases). Germline V CDR1 and CDR2: SQVTM, ANQGSEA. The CDR3 is 13 amino acids. V dropped 6 bases and J dropped 4 bases, with 15 bases sitting between them. The DNA for the CDR3 is TGCAGCGTAGGCGGGGGCTTGGGCTATGGCTACACCTTC. Its translation is CSVGGGLGYGYTF. Looking up the rest from reference TRBV29-1 and TRBJ1-2 gives the full variable domain: SAVISQKPSRDICQRGTSLTIQCQVDSQVTMMFWYRQQPGQSLTLIATANQGSEATYESGFVIDKFPISRPNLTFSTLTVSNMSPEDSSIYLCSVGGGLGYGYTFGSGTRLTVV.

The J gene is TRBJ2-7, the V gene TRBV6-1; the D gene could be TRBD1 or TRBD2 (5 bases each). CDR1 is MNHNS, CDR2 SASEGT, per germline. The CDR3 totals 13 residues. Deletions cut 10 bases from V and 5 bases from J, with 18 bases between. CDR3 nucleotides: TGTGCCACCGACGATCCCGGGACCCACGAGCAGTACTTC. Translated, it gives CATDDPGTHEQYF.

This chain joins TRBV29-1 and TRBJ2-2; D is undetermined. In germline, CDR1 is SQVTM, CDR2 ANQGSEA. The CDR3 extends over 11 amino acids. Trimming pared 2 bases from V and 7 bases from J, leaving 5 bases between. The CDR3 loop is CSVESIGELFF. The CDR3 nucleotides are TGCAGCGTTGAAAGCATCGGGGAGCTGTTTTTT.

This clone occurred once. The chain employs TRBV6-5 and TRBJ2-7, with TRBD1 matching over 8 bases. Per germline, CDR1 MNHEY and CDR2 SVGAGI. The CDR3 runs 15 residues. The J segment lost 0 bases and the V segment lost 5 bases, leaving 6 bases of the junction unmatched. In DNA form, the CDR3 reads TGTGCCAGCAGTCCCCGGACAGGGATCTCCTACGAGCAGTACTTC. The encoded protein is CASSPRTGISYEQYF.

V and J are TRBV10-3 and TRBJ2-6, with 7 bases aligning to TRBD2. The V gene's germline CDR1 is ENHRY and CDR2 SYGVKD. After removal of 8 bases from V and 0 bases from J, the junction contained 10 bases not matched to a gene. CDR3 length: 17 amino acids. For the CDR3, the DNA is TGTGCCATCGGGGCTGAAACGGGGGGCTCTGGGGCCAACGTCCTGACTTTC. It is translated as CAIGAETGGSGANVLTF.

This clone turned up a few times. The rearrangement uses TRBV28 and TRBJ1-2; D gene unclear. The CDR3 length is 16 residues. CDR1 and CDR2 from the germline V gene are MDHEN and SYDVKM. The germline V and J ends were trimmed by 1 base and 4 bases, with 16 bases remaining between them. The CDR3 nucleotides read TGTGCCAGCAGTTTATTCACAAGTGGCGGGGTCTATGGCTACACCTTC. This gives the protein CASSLFTSGGVYGYTF.

The CDR3 region has the DNA TGTGCCAGCACCGGGGGGCCCACCGGGGAGCTGTTTTTT. It yields the protein CASTGGPTGELFF. The chain is built from TRBV9 and TRBJ2-2; a possible D gene is TRBD2 (7 bases). Trimming took 6 bases from V and 4 from J, leaving 10 bases between them. The germline CDR1 and CDR2 sequences are SGDLS and YYNGEE. The CDR3 has 13 residues. Using reference TRBV9 and TRBJ2-2 for the parts outside the CDR3, the full variable domain is DSGVTQTPKHLITATGQRVTLRCSPRSGDLSVYWYQQSLDQGLQFLIQYYNGEERAKGNILERFSAQQFPDLHSELNLSSLELGDSALYFCASTGGPTGELFFGEGSRLTVL.

This chain uses TRBV30 with TRBJ2-7; weak D call: TRBD2 (6 bases). CDR3 length equals 15 residues. Germline CDR1 GTSNPN, CDR2 SVGIG (reference sequence). Trimming took off 5 bases at V and 3 bases at J, with 20 bases between the two ends. The CDR3 loop is CAWSFGRDGVYEQYF. The CDR3 nucleotides are TGTGCCTGGTCTTTCGGGCGGGATGGTGTCTACGAGCAGTACTTC.

The V gene is TRBV9, the J gene TRBJ2-7; the D is unclear. The CDR3 has 14 residues. Trimming took off 4 bases at V and 0 bases at J, with 11 bases between the two ends. CDR1 is SGDLS and CDR2 is YYNGEE in the germline V gene. CDR3 in DNA: TGTGCCAGCAGCCCCGCCGCTATCTCCTACGAGCAGTACTTC. Its protein product is CASSPAAISYEQYF.

The chain joins TRBV5-6 to TRBJ1-2, with no clear D. The V end was cut by 0 bases, the J end by 4 bases, with 16 bases between. Looked up from germline, CDR1 is SGHDT and CDR2 is YYEEEE. The CDR3 contains 16 residues. Written as DNA, the CDR3 is TGTGCCAGCAGCTTGGGCCCTCTCATCGTTACCTATGGCTACACCTTC. It codes for CASSLGPLIVTYGYTF.

This clone was seen a few times. V and J are TRBV7-2 and TRBJ1-3; the D is unclear. This CDR3 spans 14 amino acids. Looked up from germline, CDR1 is SGHTA and CDR2 is FQGNSA. V lost 3 bases, J lost 2 bases, and 8 bases lay in between. CDR3 nucleotides: TGTGCCAGCAGCTTTAGACACCCTGGAAACACCATATATTTT. Protein: CASSFRHPGNTIYF.

V usage is TRBV19 and J usage is TRBJ1-4; the match to TRBD1 covers 9 bases. The CDR3 runs 17 residues. The germline V gene encodes CDR1 LNHDA and CDR2 SQIVND (reference sequence). J lost 1 base, V lost 5 bases, and 8 bases had no gene match. The CDR3 DNA sequence: TGTGCCAGTAGTGTCGGAACAGGGGGCATAACTAATGAAAAACTGTTTTTT. Protein sequence: CASSVGTGGITNEKLFF.

Only a few counts were recorded for this clone. V usage is TRBV7-6 and J usage is TRBJ2-7; D is possibly TRBD1 or TRBD2 (5 bases each). This CDR3 is built from 14 residues. Germline assignment: CDR1 SGHVS and CDR2 FNYEAQ. V was shortened by 5 bases and J by 4 bases, with 15 bases between the two germline ends. This CDR3 is CASSPTVGVYEQYF. For the CDR3, the DNA is TGTGCCAGCAGCCCCACGGTGGGGGTATACGAGCAGTACTTC.

This clone was counted only a few times. The chain couples TRBV5-6 to TRBJ2-3; D not certain. The length of the CDR3 is 14 residues. CDR1 and CDR2 from the germline V gene are SGHDT and YYEEEE. Trimming pared 0 bases from V and 3 bases from J, leaving 8 bases between. The CDR3 sequence: CASSLGTETDTQYF. The DNA for the CDR3 is TGTGCCAGCAGCTTGGGGACCGAGACAGATACGCAGTATTTT.

This clone was detected only a few times. The V call is TRBV14, the J call TRBJ2-7; D is uncertain. The germline V gene encodes CDR1 SGHDN and CDR2 FVKESK. The CDR3 has 14 amino acids. Trimming shortened V by 4 bases and J by 5 bases, and 15 bases separated the two germline ends. CDR3 DNA sequence: TGTGCCAGCAGCCGGTGGGTCGGGCTCGACGAGCAGTACTTC. Translation: CASSRWVGLDEQYF.

The gene calls are TRBV5-6 and TRBJ1-2; 9 nucleotides agree with TRBD1. Per the germline V gene, CDR1 is SGHDT and CDR2 is YYEEEE. V lost 0 bases to trimming and J lost 4 bases; unmatched junction nucleotides: 4. There are 15 residues in the CDR3. The DNA for the CDR3 is TGTGCCAGCAGCTTGGGGGCGGGACAGGGCTATGGCTACACCTTC. Translating it yields CASSLGAGQGYGYTF.

This chain uses TRBV15 with TRBJ2-7; D might be TRBD2 (6 bases). CDR3 length equals 13 residues. Germline values: CDR1 LNHNV, CDR2 YYDKDF (reference sequence). Trimming shortened V by 0 bases and J by 4 bases, and 7 bases separated the two germline ends. The CDR3 loop is CATSRDRGYEQYF. The CDR3 bases are TGTGCCACCAGCAGAGATCGGGGGTACGAGCAGTACTTC.

In its sample, this clone is medium-sized (0.01 to 0.1%). This chain uses TRBV19 with TRBJ1-1; TRBD1 matches 7 bases. V lost 8 bases to trimming and J lost 1 base; unmatched junction nucleotides: 7. This CDR3 spans 14 amino acids. Germline CDR1 and CDR2: LNHDA and SQIVND (reference sequence). CDR3 loop: CASRRQGGNTEAFF. CDR3 sequence (DNA): TGTGCCAGTCGGAGACAGGGCGGGAACACTGAAGCTTTCTTT.

The gene calls are TRBV4-2 and TRBJ2-1; D gene uncertain. This CDR3 comprises 15 residues. V lost 7 bases and J 7 bases, leaving 20 bases between the germline ends. Germline V lookup: CDR1 LGHNA, CDR2 YNFKEQ. CDR3 coding DNA: TGTGCCAGCATCTCTCTAGTCCCTCCCGCGAATGAGCAGTTCTTC. Protein sequence: CASISLVPPANEQFF.